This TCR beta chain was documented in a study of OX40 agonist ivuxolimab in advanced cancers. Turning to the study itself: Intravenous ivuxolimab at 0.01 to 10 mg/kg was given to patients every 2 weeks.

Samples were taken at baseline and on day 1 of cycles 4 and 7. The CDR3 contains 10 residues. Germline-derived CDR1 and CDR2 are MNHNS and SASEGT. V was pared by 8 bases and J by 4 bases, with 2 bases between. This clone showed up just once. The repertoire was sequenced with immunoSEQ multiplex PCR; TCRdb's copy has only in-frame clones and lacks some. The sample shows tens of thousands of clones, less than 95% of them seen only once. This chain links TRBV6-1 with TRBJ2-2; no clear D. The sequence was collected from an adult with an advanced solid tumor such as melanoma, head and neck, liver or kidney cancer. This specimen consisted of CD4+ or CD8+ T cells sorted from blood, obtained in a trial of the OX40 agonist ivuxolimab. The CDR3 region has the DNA TGTGCCAGCCTCACCGGGGAGCTGTTTTTT. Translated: CASLTGELFF.